This is a list of T cell receptor beta chains from one sample in a study of identifying expanded T cells in peripheral blood. Assay: immunoSEQ multiplex PCR; the TCRdb copy retains only in-frame clones and omits some. The sample yields roughly 90,000 clones, approximately 85% seen once. The specimen was blood. All receptors derive from a person aged 18 to 75 in good health. Each CDR3 is given with its conserved first and last residue. D genes are given only for firm matches. Expanded clones are given a class, and other clones once, few, many or no size at all.

>.|.|TRBV7-6|TRBJ1-3
CASSLSAGGTLSGNTIYF
TGTGCCAGCAGCTTAAGCGCGGGCGGGACGCTCTCTGGAAACACCATATATTTT
>.|.|TRBV27|TRBJ1-5
CASRYNLNSNQPQHF
TGTGCCAGCAGATACAACCTTAATAGCAATCAGCCCCAGCATTTT
>TRBD2|.|TRBV7-8|TRBJ2-7
CASSSSGQIAGYEQYF
TGTGCCAGCAGCTCTAGCGGTCAAATTGCAGGATACGAGCAGTACTTC
>.|.|TRBV9|TRBJ1-1
CASSDPFGQPQGNTEAFF
TGTGCCAGCAGCGATCCCTTCGGACAGCCTCAGGGGAACACTGAAGCTTTCTTT
>.|.|TRBV6-5|TRBJ2-7
CASSLGSVSGYEQYF
TGTGCCAGCAGTTTAGGGTCGGTGAGTGGCTACGAGCAGTACTTC
>TRBD1|.|TRBV5-1|TRBJ2-7
CASSASGTGFFYEQYF
TGCGCCAGCAGCGCCTCAGGGACAGGGTTTTTCTACGAGCAGTACTTC
>.|.|TRBV30|TRBJ1-2
CAWTLRAGGGYTF
TGTGCCTGGACTCTCCGGGCGGGGGGTGGCTACACCTTC
>.|.|TRBV28|TRBJ1-3
CASSEHSSSGNTIYF
TGTGCCAGCAGTGAACACTCCAGCTCTGGAAACACCATATATTTT
>.|.|TRBV6-5|TRBJ1-1
CASSYLGSVNTEAFF
TGTGCCAGCAGTTACTTGGGCTCTGTCAACACTGAAGCTTTCTTT
>.|.|TRBV19|TRBJ2-7
CASSRRPENEQYF
TGTGCCAGTAGCCGTCGCCCGGAAAACGAGCAGTACTTC
>.|once|TRBV6-5|TRBJ2-7
CASSYPGGGYEQYF
TGTGCCAGCAGTTACCCGGGTGGGGGCTACGAGCAGTACTTC
>.|.|TRBV4-3|TRBJ2-1
CASSQPPIDEQFF
TGCGCCAGCAGCCAACCACCTATAGATGAGCAGTTCTTC